The rows below give T cell receptor beta chains drawn from one sample of a study of identifying expanded T cells in peripheral blood. TCRdb's table, derived via immunoSEQ multiplex PCR, lists solely in-frame clones and lacks some. The table has 100,000 or so clones, around nine tenths seen once; the top ten hold about a sixth. Sequenced material: blood. These TCRs come from a person aged 18-70 years in good health. Each CDR3 is given with its conserved first and last residue. Fields, in order: V gene, clone size, J gene, D gene, CDR3 DNA, CDR3 protein. D genes are given only for firm matches. The size field is filled for only some rows; it gives once, few, many or a size class.

>TRBV5-1|NA|TRBJ2-6|NA
TGCGCCAGCAGCCCGGGACACTCTGGGGCCAACGTCCTGACTTTC
CASSPGHSGANVLTF
>TRBV2|NA|TRBJ1-2|NA
TGTGCCAGCTATTGGTTGGGGGGCCGGGATGGCTACACCTTC
CASYWLGGRDGYTF
>TRBV4-3|NA|TRBJ1-2|TRBD1
TGCGCCAGCAGCCAAGTCCGGGACAGGGACTATGGCTACACCTTC
CASSQVRDRDYGYTF
>TRBV7-8|once|TRBJ1-6|NA
TGTGCCAGCAGCTTAGCAGGAGGCAAAAGTAGAAATTCACCCCTCCACTTT
CASSLAGGKSRNSPLHF
>TRBV19|NA|TRBJ2-1|TRBD1
TGTGCCAGTAGTACCCTCGGGACAGGGGGCTACGATGAGCAGTTCTTC
CASSTLGTGGYDEQFF
>TRBV12-5|once|TRBJ2-1|TRBD2
TGTGCTAGTCCACCCGGGACTAGCGCCTACAATGAGCAGTTCTTC
CASPPGTSAYNEQFF
>TRBV5-1|NA|TRBJ2-5|TRBD2
TGCGCCAGCAGCTTGGTTGGCGGGGGACCCCAAGAGACCCAGTACTTC
CASSLVGGGPQETQYF
>TRBV6-6|NA|TRBJ1-1|NA
TGTGCCAGCAGTTCACTAAGAGAAGCTTTCTTT
CASSSLREAFF
>TRBV7-2|NA|TRBJ2-7|NA
TGTGCCAGCAGCTTAGGGGGACGCGGAACCTACGAGCAGTACTTC
CASSLGGRGTYEQYF
>TRBV4-3|NA|TRBJ2-7|NA
TGCGCCAGCAGCCAAGGGTATAAGTTCTACGAGCAGTACTTC
CASSQGYKFYEQYF
>TRBV6-6|NA|TRBJ1-2|NA
TGTGCCAGCAGTTCAGGTTCAGGGATCGGCTATGGCTACACCTTC
CASSSGSGIGYGYTF
>TRBV7-9|NA|TRBJ2-5|NA
TGTGCCAGCAGCTTAGGGAGGAAAGAGACCCAGTACTTC
CASSLGRKETQYF
>TRBV5-1|few|TRBJ1-2|NA
TGCGCCAGCAGCTTGTATGTGGAGGGGAATTATGGCTACACCTTC
CASSLYVEGNYGYTF
>TRBV9|NA|TRBJ2-1|NA
TGTGCCAGCAGCGTCTACAATGAGCAGTTCTTC
CASSVYNEQFF
>TRBV28|NA|TRBJ1-3|NA
TGTGCCACCTCGCCCTACCGAAACACCATATATTTT
CATSPYRNTIYF
>TRBV9|NA|TRBJ1-6|NA
TGTGCCAGCAGTGAGCACCTCAATTCACCCCTCCACTTT
CASSEHLNSPLHF
>TRBV5-4|NA|TRBJ2-3|NA
TGTGCCAGCAGCCGAGGTGGGGCGGTCACAGATACGCAGTATTTT
CASSRGGAVTDTQYF
>TRBV27|NA|TRBJ2-5|NA
TGTGCCAGCAGTTTCCAAGAGACCCAGTACTTC
CASSFQETQYF
>TRBV7-2|NA|TRBJ2-3|NA
TGTGCCAGCAGCTTGTGGCCCGGGACGCAGTATTTT
CASSLWPGTQYF
>TRBV15|NA|TRBJ1-1|NA
TGTGCCACCAGTACTGAGGGTGGGAGTGAAGCTTTCTTT
CATSTEGGSEAFF
>TRBV6-5|NA|TRBJ2-7|TRBD2
TGTGCCAGCAGTTACGTGGGAGGGTGGTCCGAGCAGTACTTC
CASSYVGGWSEQYF
>TRBV27|once|TRBJ1-5|NA
TGTGCCAGCAGTTTAGGAGGTACCCATCAGCCCCAGCATTTT
CASSLGGTHQPQHF
>TRBV2|few|TRBJ1-6|NA
TGTGCCGGAGGCCCAGATAATTCACCCCTCCACTTT
CAGGPDNSPLHF
>TRBV9|few|TRBJ1-6|TRBD1
TGTGCCAGCGGGGAAACAGGGGGCGGTTCACCCCTCCACTTT
CASGETGGGSPLHF
>TRBV6-5|NA|TRBJ2-7|NA
TGTGCCAGCAGTTATCATAGGGATCCCTACGAGCAGTACTTC
CASSYHRDPYEQYF
>TRBV4-3|few|TRBJ2-3|TRBD2
TGCGCCAGCAGCCAAAGCGGGGGGCACACAGATACGCAGTATTTT
CASSQSGGHTDTQYF
>TRBV4-1|few|TRBJ2-1|NA
TGCGCCAGCAGCCAAGATGTGGGGGGCCGGTTCTTC
CASSQDVGGRFF
>TRBV7-6|NA|TRBJ1-2|NA
TGTGCCAGCAGCTTATTTAGTGGGGACTATGGCTACACCTTC
CASSLFSGDYGYTF
>TRBV5-1|NA|TRBJ2-7|NA
TGCGCCAGCAGCTTGTCCGAGTTCTACGAGCAGTACTTC
CASSLSEFYEQYF
>TRBV6-4|once|TRBJ1-2|NA
TGTGCCAGCAGTGACTCGGTGGGAGACAGCCCATACGGCTACACCTTC
CASSDSVGDSPYGYTF
>TRBV10-3|NA|TRBJ2-1|NA
TGTGCCATCAGTGGGGGCCTTGCAGTCTACAATGAGCAGTTCTTC
CAISGGLAVYNEQFF
>TRBV7-9|NA|TRBJ1-2|NA
TGTGCCAGCAGCCTTGCTGGGGGGGCGCAAAGCTATGGCTACACCTTC
CASSLAGGAQSYGYTF
>TRBV7-2|NA|TRBJ1-1|NA
TGTGCCAGCAGTTACCTCCGGCACACTGAAGCTTTCTTT
CASSYLRHTEAFF
>TRBV6-6|once|TRBJ1-1|NA
TGTGCCAGCTCATGGGGGGCCACTGAAGCTTTCTTT
CASSWGATEAFF
>TRBV5-5|NA|TRBJ1-1|TRBD1
TGTGCCAGCAGCTTGGGACAGGGGCTTCTCACTGAAGCTTTCTTT
CASSLGQGLLTEAFF
>TRBV5-5|NA|TRBJ2-3|TRBD1
TGTGCCAGCAGCTTTGAGGACAGGGCTGGAGATACGCAGTATTTT
CASSFEDRAGDTQYF
>TRBV4-1|once|TRBJ2-2|NA
TGCGCCAGCAGCCAAGTGGTCTACATTGGGGCTACCGGGGAGCTGTTTTTT
CASSQVVYIGATGELFF
>TRBV11-2|NA|TRBJ1-3|NA
TGTGCCAGCAGCCGTATTCAGGGACCCTCTGGAAACACCATATATTTT
CASSRIQGPSGNTIYF
>TRBV27|NA|TRBJ2-7|NA
TGTGCCAGCAGTCTAGCCCCCGGGACTTTTTCCTACGAGCAGTACTTC
CASSLAPGTFSYEQYF
>TRBV9|few|TRBJ1-5|NA
TGTGCCAGCGGGGGGAAGGTGGAGGGCCGGGTTATTCAGCCCCAGCATTTT
CASGGKVEGRVIQPQHF
>TRBV11-2|once|TRBJ2-3|TRBD1
TGTGCCAGCAGCCCCCGGGACAGGGCGACAGATACGCAGTATTTT
CASSPRDRATDTQYF